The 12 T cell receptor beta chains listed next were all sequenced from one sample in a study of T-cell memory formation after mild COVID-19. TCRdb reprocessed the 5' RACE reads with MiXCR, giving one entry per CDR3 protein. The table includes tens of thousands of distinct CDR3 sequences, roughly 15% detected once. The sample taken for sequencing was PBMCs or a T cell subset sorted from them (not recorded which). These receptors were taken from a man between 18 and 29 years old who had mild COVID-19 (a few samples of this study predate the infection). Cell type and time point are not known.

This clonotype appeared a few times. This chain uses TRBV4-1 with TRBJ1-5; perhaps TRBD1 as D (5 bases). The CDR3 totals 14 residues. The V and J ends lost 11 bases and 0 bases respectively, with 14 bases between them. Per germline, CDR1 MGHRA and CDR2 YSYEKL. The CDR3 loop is CAWGPADSNQPQHF. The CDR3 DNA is TGCGCCTGGGGACCGGCGGATAGCAATCAGCCCCAGCATTTT.

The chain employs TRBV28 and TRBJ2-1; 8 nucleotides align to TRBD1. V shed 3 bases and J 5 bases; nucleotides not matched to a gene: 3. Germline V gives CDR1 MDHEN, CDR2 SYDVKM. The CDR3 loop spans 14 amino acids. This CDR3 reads CASSFQGANNEQFF. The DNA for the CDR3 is TGTGCCAGCAGTTTTCAGGGGGCTAACAATGAGCAGTTCTTC.

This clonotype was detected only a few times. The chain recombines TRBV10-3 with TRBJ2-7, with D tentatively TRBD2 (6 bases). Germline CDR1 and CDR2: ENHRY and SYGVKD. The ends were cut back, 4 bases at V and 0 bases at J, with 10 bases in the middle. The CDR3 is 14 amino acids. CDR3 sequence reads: CAISGGGSSYEQYF. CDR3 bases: TGTGCCATCAGTGGTGGAGGGAGCTCCTACGAGCAGTACTTC.

CDR3 nucleotides: TGTGCCAGCAGCTCAGGGAGCGGGCGGGGCGGATTCGCCCAGTACTTC. It yields the protein CASSSGSGRGGFAQYF. This chain uses TRBV9 with TRBJ2-5; tentative D call: TRBD2 (6 bases). Germline V gives CDR1 SGDLS, CDR2 YYNGEE. V shed 4 bases and J shed 9 bases, with 25 bases lying between them. The CDR3 contains 16 residues.

The DNA of the CDR3 is TGCGCCAGCAGAACCGGGACAGGTGGGTCACCCCTCCACTTT. This sequence encodes CASRTGTGGSPLHF. The genes are TRBV4-1 and TRBJ1-6; 8 positions agree with TRBD1. From germline, CDR1 is MGHRA and CDR2 YSYEKL. The CDR3 runs 14 residues. Losses at the gene ends were 6 bases for V and 10 bases for J; bases not matched to a gene: 8.

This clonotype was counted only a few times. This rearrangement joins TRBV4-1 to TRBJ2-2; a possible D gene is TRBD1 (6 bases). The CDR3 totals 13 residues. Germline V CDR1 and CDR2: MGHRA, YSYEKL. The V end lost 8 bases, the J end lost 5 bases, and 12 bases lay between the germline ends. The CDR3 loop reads CASGSGETGELFF. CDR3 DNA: TGCGCCAGCGGCTCAGGGGAAACCGGGGAGCTGTTTTTT.

CDR3 coding DNA: TGTGCCAGCAGCTTGTCTGTTGGTCGCAATCAGCCCCAGCATTTT. It specifies CASSLSVGRNQPQHF. The chain uses TRBV5-6 and TRBJ1-5, with D uncertain. Germline assignment: CDR1 SGHDT and CDR2 YYEEEE. V shed 1 base and J shed 2 bases, with 10 bases lying between them. The CDR3 has 15 amino acids.

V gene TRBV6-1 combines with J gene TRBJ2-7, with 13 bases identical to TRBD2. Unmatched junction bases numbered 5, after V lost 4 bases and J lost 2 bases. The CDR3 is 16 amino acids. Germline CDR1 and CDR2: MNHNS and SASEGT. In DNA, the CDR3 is TGTGCCAGCAGTGCCGGGGGACTAGCGGGAACCTACGAGCAGTACTTC. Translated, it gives CASSAGGLAGTYEQYF.

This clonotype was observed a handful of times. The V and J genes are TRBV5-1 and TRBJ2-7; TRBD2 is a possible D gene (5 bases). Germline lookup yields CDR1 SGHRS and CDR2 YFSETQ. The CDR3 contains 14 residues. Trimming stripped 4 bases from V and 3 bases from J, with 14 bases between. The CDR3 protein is CASSARAGDYEQYV. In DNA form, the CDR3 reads TGCGCCAGCAGCGCCAGAGCCGGGGACTACGAGCAGTACGTC.

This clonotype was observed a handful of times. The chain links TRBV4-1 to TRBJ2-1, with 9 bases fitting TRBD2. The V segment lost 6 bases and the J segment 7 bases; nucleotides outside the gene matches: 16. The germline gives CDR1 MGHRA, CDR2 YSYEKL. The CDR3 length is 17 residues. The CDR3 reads CASRNLLRRGGVNEQFF. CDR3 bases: TGCGCCAGCAGGAACCTCCTACGGCGGGGGGGCGTTAATGAGCAGTTCTTC.

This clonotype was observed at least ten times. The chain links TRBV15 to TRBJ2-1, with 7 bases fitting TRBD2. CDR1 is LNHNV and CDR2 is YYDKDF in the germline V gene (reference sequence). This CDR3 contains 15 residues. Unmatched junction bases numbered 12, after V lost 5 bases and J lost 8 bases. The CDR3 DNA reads TGTGCCACCAGCGGGAGCGGGGCTTACTGGGATGAGCAGTTCTTC. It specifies CATSGSGAYWDEQFF.

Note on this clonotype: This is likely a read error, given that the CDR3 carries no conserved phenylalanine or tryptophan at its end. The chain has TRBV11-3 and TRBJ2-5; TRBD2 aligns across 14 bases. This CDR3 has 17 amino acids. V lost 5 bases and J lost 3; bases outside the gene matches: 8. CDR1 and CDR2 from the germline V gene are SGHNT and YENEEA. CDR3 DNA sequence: TGTGCCAGCAGCCGAGGACTAGCGGGGGGTCCAAAAGAGACCCAGTACTTA. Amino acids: CASSRGLAGGPKETQYL.